This T cell receptor beta chain derives from a study of technical replicates of blood from a few donors. Sequencing was performed with immunoSEQ multiplex PCR; in TCRdb, only in-frame clones are kept and a portion is missing. This sample yields around 73,000 clones, of which 90% are seen a single time; about 4.7% belongs to the top ten. V lost 2 bases to trimming and J lost 4 bases, with 20 bases between them. CDR1 and CDR2 (germline): MNHEY, SMNVEV (reference sequence). The CDR3 loop spans 17 amino acids. The sequencing sample was made of PBMCs. V gene TRBV27 combines with J gene TRBJ1-2, with D possibly being TRBD1 (6 bases). This sequence was found in a human donor in good health. Some clones in this sample may be carry-over from other donors' samples. The CDR3 spells CASSLTGGNFLAYGYTF. CDR3 nucleotide sequence: TGTGCCAGCAGTTTAACGGGGGGCAATTTTCTTGCCTATGGCTACACCTTC.